The clone carrying this T cell receptor beta chain was seen only a few times. Germline V gene data show CDR1 as MNHEY and CDR2 as SVGAGI. The V and J ends lost 0 bases and 4 bases, in that order; junction bases with no gene match: 10. The CDR3 has 18 residues. This sample was included in a study of T cells in Graves' hyperthyroidism and ophthalmopathy. Study-wide context: It was at initial diagnosis, before any treatment, that peripheral blood was collected.

The investigators amplified TCR beta CDR3 regions from RNA transcripts. In the first-round RT-PCR of the TCR CDR3, the HTBI primer set was used. One entry per CDR3 protein, called by TCRdb with MiXCR from the multiplex PCR reads. The sample contains 600,000 or so distinct CDR3 sequences, approximately 14% of which appear only once. This TCR derives from a woman in her fifties or sixties with Graves' ophthalmopathy. The rearrangement links TRBV6-5 to TRBJ2-1, with 9 bases matching TRBD2. The material sequenced was blood. CDR3 nucleotide sequence: TGTGCCAGCAGTTACTCAGCCCGACTAGCGGCGGAATACAATGAGCAGTTCTTC. This codes for CASSYSARLAAEYNEQFF.